What follows are 14 T cell receptor beta chains derived from one specimen sequenced in a study of cytomegalovirus exposure and HLA in healthy donors. PCR used 60 Vbeta primers and 13 Jbeta primers. Sequencing used immunoSEQ multiplex PCR; TCRdb keeps in-frame clones, though not all of them. This table holds 60,000 to 70,000 clones, around 77% found once. Material for sequencing was PBMCs. These receptors all come from a woman aged 25 to 39 in good health and CMV-seronegative.

V usage is TRBV25-1 and J usage is TRBJ1-2; 12 nucleotides agree with TRBD1. With V trimmed by 6 bases and J by 2 bases, 10 bases remained unmatched. This CDR3 spans 17 amino acids. CDR1 MGHDK and CDR2 SYGVNS come from the germline V gene. CDR3 protein: CASSQGQGALRNYGYTF. For the CDR3, the DNA is TGTGCCAGCAGCCAGGGACAGGGGGCTCTAAGGAACTATGGCTACACCTTC.

The chain links TRBV7-9 to TRBJ2-1; 8 positions match TRBD2. V trimming: 3 bases; J trimming: 6 bases; junction bases outside the gene matches: 1. CDR1 is SEHNR, CDR2 FQNEAQ, per germline (reference sequence). The CDR3 is made up of 13 amino acids. In DNA form, the CDR3 reads TGTGCCAGCAGCTTTGGACTAGCCAATGAGCAGTTCTTC. Its protein is CASSFGLANEQFF.

This chain links TRBV2 with TRBJ1-1; tentative D call: TRBD1 (6 bases). The germline gives CDR1 SNHLY, CDR2 FYNNEI. This CDR3 has 11 residues. V was pared by 6 bases and J by 6 bases, with 8 bases between. CDR3 bases: TGTGCCAGCAGACAGGGCCCTGAAGCTTTCTTT. It yields the protein CASRQGPEAFF.

The V and J genes are TRBV2 and TRBJ2-1, with 7 bases aligning to TRBD2. The CDR3 is 15 residues long. Germline values: CDR1 SNHLY, CDR2 FYNNEI. V dropped 3 bases and J dropped 5; count of bases not matched to a gene: 7. In DNA form, the CDR3 reads TGTGCCAGCAGTGAGGCGGGGGTCGGAAACAATGAGCAGTTCTTC. Translated, it gives CASSEAGVGNNEQFF.

This clone was counted between two and nine times. The V call is TRBV30, the J call TRBJ2-1; D possibly corresponds to TRBD2 (5 bases). CDR3 length: 14 residues. Trimming removed 4 bases at V and 0 bases at J, with 10 bases between. The germline V gene encodes CDR1 GTSNPN and CDR2 SVGIG (reference sequence). The CDR3 is CAWIRGSSYNEQFF. CDR3 nucleotides: TGTGCCTGGATAAGAGGGAGCTCCTACAATGAGCAGTTCTTC.

V and J are TRBV5-8 and TRBJ1-6; TRBD1 agrees at 8 bases. This CDR3 contains 14 residues. Germline CDR1 and CDR2: SGHTS and YDEGEE. V gave up 4 bases and J gave up 8 bases; unmatched junction bases: 5. The CDR3 coding sequence is TGTGCCAGCAGCCTTGGACAGGGAGATTCACCCCTCCACTTT. Its protein product is CASSLGQGDSPLHF.

This chain joins TRBV6-5 and TRBJ2-5; D is unclear. V lost 0 bases and J lost 0, with 8 bases in between. The CDR3 is 15 amino acids. Germline assignment: CDR1 MNHEY and CDR2 SVGAGI. The CDR3 loop is CASSYSRGNQETQYF. In DNA form, the CDR3 reads TGTGCCAGCAGTTACTCTCGCGGTAACCAAGAGACCCAGTACTTC.

In DNA form, the CDR3 reads TGCAGCGTTGTTGGGGACAGCGGTGAAAAACTGTTTTTT. Protein product: CSVVGDSGEKLFF. This chain uses TRBV29-1 with TRBJ1-4, with 7 bases that match TRBD1. V was pared by 4 bases and J by 7 bases, with 6 bases of the junction left unmatched. The CDR3 has 13 residues. Germline lookup yields CDR1 SQVTM and CDR2 ANQGSEA.

The rearrangement joins TRBV4-1 to TRBJ1-1, with a tentative D call TRBD1 (6 bases). The CDR3 covers 15 residues. The V end was cut by 4 bases, the J end by 7 bases, with 19 bases between. Per the germline V gene, CDR1 is MGHRA and CDR2 is YSYEKL. The DNA for the CDR3 is TGCGCCAGCAGCCTAGCCGCACGACAGGTAATTGAAGCTTTCTTT. It specifies CASSLAARQVIEAFF.

CDR3 region: CATRSSGGFEQYF. The CDR3 DNA reads TGTGCCACCCGGTCGAGCGGGGGGTTCGAGCAGTACTTC. The chain recombines TRBV25-1 with TRBJ2-7; 9 bases are a match to TRBD2. Germline V gene data show CDR1 as MGHDK and CDR2 as SYGVNS. CDR3 length: 13 residues. Losses at the gene ends were 10 bases for V and 6 bases for J; bases not matched to a gene: 10.

This chain uses TRBV30 with TRBJ1-1; D gene ambiguous. With 5 bases removed from V and 1 base from J, the gap between germline ends came to 11 bases. CDR1 and CDR2 (germline): GTSNPN, SVGIG (reference sequence). The CDR3 contains 13 residues. CDR3 nucleotides: TGTGCCTGGGAGGTGGTGGAGAACACTGAAGCTTTCTTT. Protein sequence: CAWEVVENTEAFF.

This clone was counted once. The chain recombines TRBV30 with TRBJ2-2; D might be TRBD1 (5 bases). V was cut by 3 bases and J by 1 base, with 9 bases left in between. This CDR3 is 14 amino acids long. The V gene's germline CDR1 is GTSNPN and CDR2 SVGIG (reference sequence). CDR3 DNA sequence: TGTGCCTGGAGCAGGGAACTGAACACCGGGGAGCTGTTTTTT. This encodes CAWSRELNTGELFF.

This clone was picked up one time. In DNA, the CDR3 is TGTGCCAGCACCAGGGGGCGGCGTAGCAATCAGCCCCAGCATTTT. This gives the protein CASTRGRRSNQPQHF. V gene TRBV6-1 combines with J gene TRBJ1-5; the match to TRBD1 covers 8 bases. Trimming removed 7 bases from V and 0 bases from J; junction bases left unmatched: 5. Germline V gives CDR1 MNHNS, CDR2 SASEGT. This CDR3 contains 15 residues.

This chain links TRBV7-9 with TRBJ2-7; TRBD1 matches 9 bases. The CDR3 spans 15 residues. The J segment lost 2 bases and the V segment lost 2 bases, leaving 4 bases of the junction unmatched. Germline V CDR1 and CDR2: SEHNR, FQNEAQ (reference sequence). The CDR3 reads CASSLSGQGAYEQYF. As DNA, the CDR3 is TGTGCCAGCAGCTTATCGGGACAGGGAGCCTACGAGCAGTACTTC.